This note documents a single T cell receptor (beta chain) sequence. Its antigen specificity is not known. The sample holds no much larger clone one base away, and base qualities are not on file. These data are taken from a study of blood T cells in healthy people across ages (dated by TCRdb to the mid-2010s). Some background on the complete study: In model experiments, template switching captured about one uniquely barcoded TCR beta cDNA molecule for every two T cells. Using deep sequencing normalized with unique cDNA molecular identifiers, the study measured how TCR beta repertoire diversity changes with age. Donors were grouped into four age groups: young (average about 15 years), middle-aged (39), aged (approximately 58) and long-lived (around 80). Donors of different ages were randomly distributed across sequencing lanes to avoid experimental bias. For two donors (one aged 18 to 29 and one aged 80 or older), the study analyzed two additional independent replicas of 1 million unique cDNA reads from the same blood draw.

The library relied on 5' RACE. A second PCR of about 6 to 11 cycles was performed with a sample-barcoded 5' primer and a J-beta primer mix. A unique molecular identifier was introduced onto each TCR beta cDNA molecule by a template-switch 5' adaptor carrying 12 random nucleotides. At least 2.5 million CDR3-containing paired-end reads were obtained from each sample. All of the RNA was converted into first-strand cDNA using the Mint cDNA synthesis kit, with a TRBC-specific oligonucleotide serving as the primer. Following uracil-DNA glycosylase treatment, a first 18-cycle PCR with universal primers M1SS and BC2_uni_R was performed on all cDNA. The paper's processing steps were these. For normalization, 1 million high-quality reads were randomly selected from each sample, with every read carrying a distinct molecular identifier. Reads sharing molecular identifiers were discarded rather than binned into consensus sequences. MiTCR, set to a Q25 quality threshold and the strictest error-elimination algorithm, was used for CDR3 identification, clonotype clustering and error correction. A nonparametric unseen species model with Euler transformation was used to estimate lower-bound total TCR beta diversity. TCRdb ran its own pipeline on the public reads, namely fastp trimming at Q25 and MiXCR clone calling, and kept in-frame beta chains. Records with the same CDR3 protein are collapsed into one entry carrying the most frequent genes and DNA. Clone size and V and J calls follow TCRdb, not the original study. This sample has fewer than 2,000,000 distinct CDR3 sequences in its table, and 35% to 50% of those were observed once. The ten largest account for under 25% of the sample.

From the germline V gene (reference sequence), CDR1 is GTSNPN and CDR2 is SVGIG. The cysteine opens and the phenylalanine closes a CDR3 of 13 amino acids. The entry retains the CDR3 DNA only, 39 bases that are in frame from base 1. V and J lose 2 bases and 4 bases, and a span of 9 bases separates them. On the study overall, not on this receptor specifically: Compared with the aged group, the long-lived group had more naive CD4+ T cells, fewer expanded clones and increased TCR diversity, suggesting age selection. Because the CMV infection status of the donors was unknown, age-related changes in expanded clonotypes may potentially have been confounded. Total diversity estimates from one million sequenced T cells were considered lower bounds and underestimates. Observed TCR beta diversity correlated strongly with the percentage of naive T cells measured by flow cytometry. Observed TCR beta diversity per million T cells fell roughly linearly with age, and a significant reduction was already apparent by age around 40. Conclusive comparison of naive and antigen-experienced compartments was prevented by the profiling of bulk unsorted PBMCs.

The donors were 40 or so Caucasian individuals from Russia, aged 6 to 90 years, who were systemically healthy. Around 10 milliliters of peripheral blood were collected from each donor into EDTA-treated Vacutainer tubes. PBMCs were isolated by Ficoll-Paque density-gradient centrifugation, with at least 6 million obtained per sample. Trizol reagent was used to extract total RNA from the PBMCs, yielding at least 5 micrograms per sample. Naive CD45RAhigh/CD27high T cell percentages were measured by flow cytometry on a PBMC aliquot from every donor. This clonotype was sampled from a human donor in good health. Material for sequencing was blood. In this chain, TRBV30 is recombined with TRBJ1-5; no D gene is confidently identified. The bases are TGTGCCTGGAGTAGGGAGTTAAATCAGCCCCAGCATTTT. The encoded protein is CAWSRELNQPQHF.